Each of the 5 T cell receptor beta chains below was sequenced from the same sample in a study of CD8 T cells in ankylosing spondylitis. Study-wide points: Apparently characteristic of ankylosing spondylitis blood was a TCR beta motif (eight highly homologous variants).

No antigen has been identified for these receptors. TCRdb ran MiXCR on the 5' RACE reads and lists one entry per CDR3 protein. Of roughly 370,000 distinct CDR3 sequences in the sample, approximately 20% were seen once. The sequenced material came from blood, either unsorted or a sorted T cell fraction (not recorded which). The receptors were sampled from a male donor with ankylosing spondylitis.

CDR3: CASRIADGEAFF. DNA for the CDR3: TGTGCCAGCAGAATTGCGGACGGAGAAGCTTTCTTT. This chain uses TRBV28 with TRBJ1-1; no reliable D call. Deletions cut 6 bases from V and 8 bases from J, with 13 bases between. The CDR3 is 12 amino acids. In germline, CDR1 is MDHEN, CDR2 SYDVKM.

This clonotype was seen a handful of times. The CDR3 nucleotides read TGTGCCAGCAGTTTAATTGGGCCGTTTCGGGGGCGTCAGCCCCAGCATTTT. Its protein is CASSLIGPFRGRQPQHF. The V and J genes are TRBV27 and TRBJ1-5, with a weak D call TRBD1 (6 bases). Per germline, CDR1 MNHEY and CDR2 SMNVEV (reference sequence). The CDR3 totals 17 residues. V lost 2 bases to trimming and J lost 6 bases, with 20 bases between them.

The rearrangement uses TRBV18 and TRBJ2-1; D not certain. Germline V gives CDR1 KGHSH, CDR2 LQKENI. Trimming stripped 2 bases from V and 0 bases from J, with 8 bases between. CDR3 length equals 15 residues. CDR3 sequence: CASSPDGISYNEQFF. The CDR3 nucleotides are TGTGCCAGCTCACCAGACGGAATCTCCTACAATGAGCAGTTCTTC.

This clonotype appeared a few times. V is TRBV4-3 and J is TRBJ2-7, with 8 bases that match TRBD1. Germline values: CDR1 LGHNA, CDR2 YSLEER. Trimming took 2 bases from V and 2 from J; bases not matched to a gene: 8. The CDR3 contains 16 residues. CDR3 loop: CASSQQTGAPPYEQYF. CDR3 in DNA: TGCGCCAGCAGCCAACAGACAGGGGCCCCCCCCTACGAGCAGTACTTC.

The chain links TRBV18 to TRBJ1-3; no firm D call. V dropped 0 bases and J dropped 0 bases, with 6 bases sitting between them. The V gene's germline CDR1 is KGHSH and CDR2 LQKENI. The CDR3 spans 15 residues. The CDR3 sequence is CASSPPTSSGNTIYF. The DNA of the CDR3 is TGTGCCAGCTCACCACCAACAAGCTCTGGAAACACCATATATTTT.